Shown below are 31 T cell receptor delta chains from a single sample sequenced in a study of gamma-delta chains in newborns, infants, children. TCRdb applied CATT to the reads for clone calling. The profile shows over a thousand delta-chain clones, around 0.99% of them singletons. Sequenced sample: blood. The receptors originated from a child in good health.

A word on this clone: A far larger clone is a single base away, which makes a read error likely. The genes are TRDV2 and TRDJ3; TRDD3 might be the D (6 bases). The CDR3 sequence is 17 residues long. Germline lookup yields CDR1 GEAIGNYY and CDR2 EKD. Written as DNA, the CDR3 is TGTGCCTGTGACGCTTCTGGGGTAGGTTGGGACGCCCGACAGATGTTTTTC. As protein: CACDASGVGWDARQMFF.

Of note for this clone: A far larger clone is a single base away, which makes a read error likely. This sample also contains other DNA sequences that code for the same CDR3. This rearrangement joins TRDV2 to TRDJ3; tentative D call: TRDD3 (6 bases). V shed 4 bases and J shed 0 bases, with 21 bases lying between them. Germline loops: CDR1 GEAIGNYY, CDR2 EKD. The CDR3 has 20 amino acids. In DNA, the CDR3 is TGTGCCTGTGATAGAATCCCGACCGGGGGAGCCTCCTGGGACACCCGACAGATGTTTTTC. Translating gives CACDRIPTGGASWDTRQMFF.

Of note for this clone: One base away lies a much larger clone, so this may be a sequencing read error. The chain links TRDV2 to TRDJ1, with 13 bases identical to TRDD3. CDR3 length: 20 residues. Germline V gene sequence: CDR1 GEAIGNYY, CDR2 EKD. For the CDR3, the DNA is TGTGCCTGTGTCACCCTCCGTACTGGGGGATACGGGTCGTACACCGATAAACTCATCTTT. Translation: CACVTLRTGGYGSYTDKLIF.

This clone was recorded a few times. This likely came from a read error, as a far larger clone is one base away. Distinct nucleotide sequences in the sample also encode this CDR3. The chain is built from TRDV2 and TRDJ1; 7 nucleotides match TRDD3. Germline CDR1 GEAIGNYY, CDR2 EKD. The CDR3 has 14 residues. CDR3 amino acids: CACDTLGGPDKLIF. The CDR3 DNA follows: TGTGCCTGTGACACTCTGGGGGGACCCGATAAACTCATATTT.

This clone was observed a few times. This likely stems from a read error, as it lies one base from a far larger clone. The rearrangement links TRDV2 to TRDJ3, with 8 bases lining up with TRDD3. This CDR3 comprises 22 residues. Germline CDR1 is GEAIGNYY and CDR2 is EKD. CDR3 protein: CACNTIASTGGHSSWDTRQMFF. The CDR3 DNA sequence: TGTGCCTGTAACACAATAGCCAGTACTGGGGGCCACAGCTCCTGGGACACCCGACAGATGTTTTTC.

Regarding this clone: This probably arose from a read error, given a far larger clone one base away. Other DNA sequences of this sample code for an identical CDR3. The chain combines TRDV2 with TRDJ3; 10 positions match TRDD3. There are 18 residues in the CDR3. With V trimmed by 5 bases and J by 0 bases, 6 bases remained unmatched. CDR1 is GEAIGNYY, CDR2 EKD, per germline. In DNA, the CDR3 is TGTGCCTGTGGCACTGGGGGATTCAGCTCCTGGGACACCCGACAGATGTTTTTC. It is translated as CACGTGGFSSWDTRQMFF.

This clone was seen more than once but under ten times. This sequence joins TRDV2 and TRDJ2, with 7 bases that match TRDD3. V was clipped by 0 bases and J by 1 base; unmatched bases: 1. CDR1 GEAIGNYY and CDR2 EKD come from the germline V gene. The CDR3 extends over 15 amino acids. The CDR3 spells CACDTLGDLTAQLFF. CDR3 bases: TGTGCCTGTGACACCTTGGGGGATTTGACAGCACAACTCTTCTTT.

The V and J genes are TRDV2 and TRDJ3; TRDD3 aligns across 11 bases. The germline V gene has CDR1 GEAIGNYY and CDR2 EKD. After removal of 3 bases from V and 0 bases from J, the junction contained 15 bases not matched to a gene. The CDR3 length is 22 residues. The CDR3 spells CACDAPLLGDRTSSWDTRQMFF. Here the CDR3 DNA reads TGTGCCTGTGACGCACCTTTACTGGGGGATAGAACAAGCTCCTGGGACACCCGACAGATGTTTTTC.

The CDR3 is CALGETAFPHNWGIRVTDKLIF. The CDR3 DNA sequence: TGTGCTCTTGGGGAGACGGCCTTCCCCCATAACTGGGGGATTCGGGTAACCGATAAACTCATCTTT. The rearrangement links TRDV1 to TRDJ1; 10 bases map to TRDD3. Looked up from germline, CDR1 is TSWWSYY and CDR2 is QGS. The V segment lost 3 bases and the J segment 2 bases; nucleotides outside the gene matches: 24. The CDR3 is 22 residues long.

About this clone itself: This is likely an artifact of a read error, given a far larger clone one base away. The rearrangement joins TRDV2 to TRDJ3; D gene unclear. This CDR3 is 13 amino acids long. Germline loops: CDR1 GEAIGNYY, CDR2 EKD. CDR3 coding DNA: TGTGCCTGTGACACCTGGGACACCCAACAGATGTTTTTC. It is translated as CACDTWDTQQMFF.

About this clone itself: It is likely a read error: a sequence one base away is far more abundant. This chain links TRDV2 with TRDJ1; TRDD2 matches at 9 bases. The germline gives CDR1 GEAIGNYY, CDR2 EKD. The ends lost 4 bases at V and 9 bases at J; junction bases unmatched: 29. The CDR3 runs to 20 residues. The CDR3 DNA follows: TGTGCCTGTGATCCGACACCTTCCTACGGGAGGGAGAGCCCGTGGGTGGAACTCATCTTT. Translation: CACDPTPSYGRESPWVELIF.

This chain joins TRDV2 and TRDJ3, with 13 bases identical to TRDD3. CDR3 size: 18 residues. Trimming at V came to 4 bases and at J to 3 bases, leaving 5 bases not matched to a gene. Per germline, CDR1 GEAIGNYY and CDR2 EKD. CDR3 sequence: CACDVLGDTHWDTRQMFF. The DNA of the CDR3 is TGTGCCTGTGATGTACTGGGGGATACGCACTGGGACACCCGACAGATGTTTTTC.

This clone came up a few times. TCRdb's entry gives the protein of a much larger clone, which mismatches this DNA's translation at residue 3, likely from a read error; the protein reported here is translated from the DNA. The chain employs TRDV2 and TRDJ1; TRDD3 might be the D (5 bases). CDR3 length equals 15 residues. Germline CDR1 reads GEAIGNYY; CDR2 reads EKD. The CDR3 spells CAYDTLTGWTDKLIF. The CDR3 nucleotides are TGTGCCTATGACACCCTTACTGGATGGACCGATAAACTCATCTTT.

Comments on this clone: An end of the junction differs from the germline gene, which may be a read error. The sample has other DNA sequences that encode this CDR3 too. The chain couples TRDV2 to TRDJ3; 11 positions agree with TRDD3. CDR3 size: 19 residues. Germline CDR1 reads GEAIGNYY; CDR2 reads EKD. The CDR3 DNA reads TGTGCCTGCGACAAAGTACTGGGGGATAGCTCCTGGGACACCCGACAGATGTTTTTC. Residues: CACDKVLGDSSWDTRQMFF.

Comments on this clone: This likely reflects a read error, since a far larger clone is one base away. Other DNA sequences from this sample encode an identical CDR3 as well. This chain joins TRDV2 and TRDJ1; TRDD3 might be the D (5 bases). V shed 0 bases and J shed 0 bases, with 13 bases lying between them. The CDR3 totals 16 residues. Per germline, CDR1 GEAIGNYY and CDR2 EKD. This chain's CDR3 is CACDTVGGSYTDKLIF. CDR3 nucleotide sequence: TGTGCCTGTGACACCGTAGGGGGCTCGTACACCGATAAACTCATCTTT.

In regard to this clone: It differs at one base from a far larger clone, so likely a read error. Other DNA sequences of this sample code for an identical CDR3. The J gene is TRDJ3, the V gene TRDV2; 9 bases align to TRDD3. Germline V gene lookup returns CDR1 GEAIGNYY and CDR2 EKD. The CDR3 length is 20 residues. CDR3 sequence reads: CACDTATGGPSSWDTRQMFF. CDR3 sequence (DNA): TGTGCCTGTGACACCGCAACTGGGGGACCCAGCTCCTGGGACACCCGACAGATGTTCTTC.

This clone was seen more than once but under ten times. V usage is TRDV1 and J usage is TRDJ1, with a possible D match to TRDD3 (6 bases). The CDR3 is 21 amino acids. CDR1 and CDR2 from the germline V gene are TSWWSYY and QGS. V dropped 1 base and J dropped 0 bases, with 27 bases sitting between them. The CDR3 nucleotides are TGTGCTCTTGGGGAACGTCCCAGCATCAGGGGGAGCGGTGCGTACACCGATAAACTCATCTTT. Protein product: CALGERPSIRGSGAYTDKLIF.

This clone is categorized as large. In the same sample, other DNA sequences code for this CDR3. The V gene is TRDV2, the J gene TRDJ1; TRDD3 aligns across 8 bases. CDR3 size: 15 residues. CDR1 is GEAIGNYY, CDR2 EKD, per germline. The V gene end was trimmed by 3 bases and the J gene end by 0 bases; junction bases not matched to a gene: 5. The CDR3 loop reads CACDSLLGDTDKLIF. In nucleotides, the CDR3 is TGTGCCTGTGACTCCCTACTGGGGGACACCGATAAACTCATCTTT.

In the case of this clone: It is likely a read error: a sequence one base away is far more abundant. The chain has TRDV2 and TRDJ1; 11 bases map to TRDD3. The CDR3 has 20 residues. Germline trimming cut 0 bases from V and 0 bases from J; bases unmatched to any gene: 14. Germline V gene data show CDR1 as GEAIGNYY and CDR2 as EKD. CDR3 nucleotide sequence: TGTGCCTGTGACACCATATCATCTGGGGGATACTTATATAACACCGATAAACTCATCTTT. This sequence encodes CACDTISSGGYLYNTDKLIF.

This clone was picked up a small number of times. V gene TRDV2 combines with J gene TRDJ1, with 8 nucleotides matching TRDD3. Germline V CDR1 and CDR2: GEAIGNYY, EKD. Germline trimming cut 0 bases from V and 0 bases from J; bases unmatched to any gene: 20. The CDR3 is made up of 21 amino acids. The CDR3 DNA is TGTGCCTGTGACACCGTCGCCCCTTCTTTACTGGGGGCCCTCTACACCGATAAACTCATCTTT. It yields the protein CACDTVAPSLLGALYTDKLIF.

About this clone: A far larger clone is just one base off, so this is likely a read error. The chain is built from TRDV2 and TRDJ3, with TRDD3 matching over 9 bases. Germline V lookup: CDR1 GEAIGNYY, CDR2 EKD. The CDR3 consists of 20 residues. The CDR3 reads CACDRIPTGGASWGTRQMFF. In DNA, the CDR3 is TGTGCCTGTGATAGAATCCCGACTGGGGGAGCCTCCTGGGGCACCCGACAGATGTTTTTC.

The rearrangement joins TRDV2 to TRDJ1; D perhaps matches TRDD3 (5 bases). Trimming took off 0 bases at V and 0 bases at J, with 25 bases between the two ends. The CDR3 spans 20 residues. Germline lookup yields CDR1 GEAIGNYY and CDR2 EKD. The CDR3 DNA sequence: TGTGCCTGTGACACCATTCTCAGCCCAGGGGACACGATGTACACCGATAAACTCATCTTT. Protein: CACDTILSPGDTMYTDKLIF.

Concerning this clone: At one of its ends the junction is not consistent with the germline gene, which may arise from a read error. This sample includes further DNA sequences coding for the same CDR3. The rearrangement links TRDV2 to TRDJ1, with D tentatively TRDD3 (6 bases). CDR1 and CDR2 (germline): GEAIGNYY, EKD. The CDR3 contains 17 residues. The CDR3 spells CACDSLGPRGSPDKLIF. The CDR3 nucleotides are TGTGCCTGTGACTCTTTGGGGCCGAGGGGGAGCCCCGATAAGCTCATCTTT.

In this sample, this clone is large (0.1 to 1%). This sample includes further DNA sequences coding for the same CDR3. V gene TRDV2 combines with J gene TRDJ1, with 12 bases aligning to TRDD3. The CDR3 has 21 residues. Germline CDR1 GEAIGNYY, CDR2 EKD. With 0 bases clipped from V and 1 base from J, the junction kept 17 bases outside the gene matches. CDR3: CACDTVNLGDTGRRSTDKLIF. The CDR3 region has the DNA TGTGCCTGTGACACCGTGAATCTGGGGGATACGGGACGGCGCTCCACCGATAAACTCATCTTT.

In regard to this clone: A far larger clone is off by one base, so a read error is likely. V usage is TRDV2 and J usage is TRDJ3, with 11 bases lining up with TRDD3. The CDR3 covers 18 residues. Germline V lookup: CDR1 GEAIGNYY, CDR2 EKD. The trim removed 0 bases at V and 2 bases at J, leaving 2 bases unmatched. The chain's CDR3 is CACDTILGDTWDTRQMFF. The CDR3 nucleotides are TGTGCCTGTGACACCATACTGGGGGATACCTGGGACACCCGACAGATGTTTTTC.

This clone was seen a handful of times. This may be a read error, as it is one base from a much larger clone. The V and J genes are TRDV2 and TRDJ1; TRDD3 aligns across 10 bases. The CDR3 runs to 15 residues. Trimming removed 5 bases from V and 1 base from J; junction bases left unmatched: 6. CDR1 and CDR2 from the germline V gene are GEAIGNYY and EKD. CDR3 DNA: TGTGCCTGTGGCTCGTTGGGGGATACCACCGATAAACTCATCTTT. This translates into CACGSLGDTTDKLIF.

A remark on this clone: Other nucleotide sequences in the sample specify the same CDR3. J is TRDJ1 and V is TRDV2, with D possibly TRDD3 on 6 matching bases. CDR1 and CDR2 from the germline V gene are GEAIGNYY and EKD. Trimming cost V 1 base and J 8 bases, with 16 bases left between them. The CDR3 is made up of 14 amino acids. The CDR3 DNA reads as TGTGCCTGTGACACGTTGGCTCCTGGGGACAAACTCATCTTT. It yields the protein CACDTLAPGDKLIF.

This clone was detected only a few times. A far larger clone is a single base away, which makes a read error likely. The chain carries TRDV2 and TRDJ1; 9 nucleotides align to TRDD3. The germline CDR1 and CDR2 sequences are GEAIGNYY and EKD. V lost 9 bases to trimming and J lost 0 bases; unmatched junction nucleotides: 19. This CDR3 is built from 18 residues. CDR3 region: CARVSLNWGRRDTDKLIF. The CDR3 DNA is TGTGCCCGTGTTTCCCTCAACTGGGGGAGACGAGACACCGATAAACTCATCTTT.

A few counts support this clone. The protein held in TCRdb is that of a much larger clone and does not match this DNA's translation at residue 9, likely because of a read error; the protein shown is translated from the DNA. This chain joins TRDV2 and TRDJ1; D is possibly TRDD3 (5 bases). The V and J ends lost 0 bases and 2 bases respectively, with 12 bases between them. Per germline, CDR1 GEAIGNYY and CDR2 EKD. The CDR3 runs 15 residues. The CDR3 bases are TGTGCCTGTGACACCCTTACTGGATTGACCGATAAACTCATCTTT. Amino acids: CACDTLTGLTDKLIF.

The sample holds a few counts of this clone. A far bigger clonotype differs at one base, so this is likely a read error. This CDR3 is also generated by other DNA sequences in the sample. The chain combines TRDV2 with TRDJ1; no clear D gene. Germline CDR1 is GEAIGNYY and CDR2 is EKD. The length of the CDR3 is 15 residues. CDR3 bases: TGTGCCTGTGACATCGTCGGGTTAAAACCCGACAAACTCATCTTT. It is translated as CACDIVGLKPDKLIF.

As concerns this clone: The TCRdb protein, from a much larger clone, departs from this DNA's translation at residue 17, likely by read error; the protein shown derives from the DNA. The chain combines TRDV2 with TRDJ1, with 8 bases that match TRDD3. This CDR3 region has 19 residues. Per the germline V gene, CDR1 is GEAIGNYY and CDR2 is EKD. CDR3 residues: CACDTLADWGPPRADKFIF. The CDR3 coding sequence is TGTGCCTGTGACACCCTTGCTGACTGGGGGCCCCCCAGGGCCGATAAATTCATCTTT.